Listed below are T cell receptor beta chains from one sample, sequenced in a study of shared clonotypes between healthy human individuals. Method: immunoSEQ multiplex PCR; TCRdb's copy keeps in-frame clones and lacks some. The sample shows about 490,000 clones, around 73% of them seen only once. Specimen: PBMCs. The receptors were sampled from a woman aged 35 to 49 in good health. Some clones in this sample may be carry-over from other donors' samples. Both conserved end residues are part of each CDR3. D genes are given only for firm matches. Clone size is shown for a subset of rows, as once, few, many or a class of expanded clone.

cdr3_nt	cdr3_aa	d_call	clone_size	j_call	v_call
TGTGCCAGCCACAAACAAAAGAACACTGAAGCTTTCTTT	CASHKQKNTEAFF	NA	NA	TRBJ1-1	TRBV28
TGCGCCAGCGGAATTGGTACAGGGAGAGACATTCAGTACTTC	CASGIGTGRDIQYF	NA	NA	TRBJ2-4	TRBV4-1
TGTGCCATCAGTGATCGGGGCGCGAACACTGAAGCTTTCTTT	CAISDRGANTEAFF	NA	few	TRBJ1-1	TRBV10-3
TGTGCCAGCAGGAGACCGGGACAGGGGACTTCCTACGAGCAGTACTTC	CASRRPGQGTSYEQYF	TRBD1	many	TRBJ2-7	TRBV28
TGTGCCAGCAGCTTAGACATGAACACTGAAGCTTTCTTT	CASSLDMNTEAFF	NA	few	TRBJ1-1	TRBV11-1
TGTGCCAGCAGCCTGGGACAGAATCCCTTATACGAGCAGTACTTC	CASSLGQNPLYEQYF	TRBD1	NA	TRBJ2-7	TRBV7-8
TGTGCCACCAGCAGAGATCAGGGACAGATTAATGAAAAACTGTTTTTT	CATSRDQGQINEKLFF	TRBD1	NA	TRBJ1-4	TRBV15
TGTGCCAGTAGTATAGAGGCAGGGGCCTCCTACGAGCAGTACTTC	CASSIEAGASYEQYF	NA	NA	TRBJ2-7	TRBV19
TGTGCCAGCAGCTTAGTACAGATGAACACTGAAGCTTTCTTT	CASSLVQMNTEAFF	NA	NA	TRBJ1-1	TRBV7-2
TGCGCCAGCAGCTTGGACAGGGACTATGGCTACACCTTC	CASSLDRDYGYTF	NA	NA	TRBJ1-2	TRBV5-1
TGTGCCTGGAGGAGCGGCAGGGTAGATACGCAGTATTTT	CAWRSGRVDTQYF	NA	NA	TRBJ2-3	TRBV30
TGTGCCTGGAGCCCCGAACGGGAAAAACTGTTTTTT	CAWSPEREKLFF	NA	NA	TRBJ1-4	TRBV30
TGTGCCATCAGTGATTCAGGGAATAATGAAAAACTGTTTTTT	CAISDSGNNEKLFF	NA	NA	TRBJ1-4	TRBV10-3
TGTGCCAGCAGCCCGCGGGATTCGAATTCCTACGAGCAGTACTTC	CASSPRDSNSYEQYF	NA	NA	TRBJ2-7	TRBV7-8
TGCGCCAGCAGCTTGTCGGGACTAGCTGCCTCGGCTTCTTACGAGCAGTACTTC	CASSLSGLAASASYEQYF	TRBD2	many	TRBJ2-7	TRBV5-1
TGTGCCAGTACAGGGAAGCCCCAGCATTTT	CASTGKPQHF	NA	NA	TRBJ1-5	TRBV6-4
TGTGCCAGCAGTGGTACCGGGACAGGAATAAGGTGGGAGACCCAGTACTTC	CASSGTGTGIRWETQYF	TRBD1	NA	TRBJ2-5	TRBV2
TGCGCCAGCAGCTTGGGACTAGCGGCCTCCTACGAGCAGTACTTC	CASSLGLAASYEQYF	TRBD2	NA	TRBJ2-7	TRBV5-1
TGCGCCAGCAGTGAGGGGGGAGCGGGGGTCGGGGACACAGATACGCAGTATTTT	CASSEGGAGVGDTDTQYF	TRBD2	NA	TRBJ2-3	TRBV10-1
TGTGCCAGCAGCTTGAGGACTAGCGGGAGGGCCGTCGGGGAGCTGTTTTTT	CASSLRTSGRAVGELFF	TRBD2	NA	TRBJ2-2	TRBV5-4
TGTGCCAGCAGCTTGTCGCAGGGGTCCATGAACACTGAAGCTTTCTTT	CASSLSQGSMNTEAFF	NA	NA	TRBJ1-1	TRBV5-5
TGTGCCAGCAGCTTAGCAGGGGGGGTAGATACGCAGTATTTT	CASSLAGGVDTQYF	NA	NA	TRBJ2-3	TRBV7-6
TGTGCCAGCAGCCCCAACCCCGACGCCGCCTCTGGAAACACCATATATTTT	CASSPNPDAASGNTIYF	NA	NA	TRBJ1-3	TRBV7-3
TGTGCCAGCAGCTTAGGTGGACTAGCGGTAGATACGCAGTATTTT	CASSLGGLAVDTQYF	TRBD2	NA	TRBJ2-3	TRBV7-6
TGTGCCTGGTCACTCGGTAACCACAATGAGCAGTTCTTC	CAWSLGNHNEQFF	NA	NA	TRBJ2-1	TRBV30